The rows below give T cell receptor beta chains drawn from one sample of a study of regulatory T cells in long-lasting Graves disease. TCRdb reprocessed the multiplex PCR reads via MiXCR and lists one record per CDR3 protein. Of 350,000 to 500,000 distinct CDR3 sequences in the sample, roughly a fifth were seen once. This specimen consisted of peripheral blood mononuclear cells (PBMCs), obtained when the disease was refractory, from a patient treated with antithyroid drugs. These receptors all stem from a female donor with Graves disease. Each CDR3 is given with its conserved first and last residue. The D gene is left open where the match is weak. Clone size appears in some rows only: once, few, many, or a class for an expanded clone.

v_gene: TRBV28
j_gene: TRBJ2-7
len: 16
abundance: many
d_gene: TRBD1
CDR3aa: CASRRGTAYLSYEQYF
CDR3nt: TGTGCCAGCAGACGAGGGACAGCCTATCTGTCCTACGAGCAGTACTTC

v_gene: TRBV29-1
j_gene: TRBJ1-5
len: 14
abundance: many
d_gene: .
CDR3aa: CSVNVGGRDQPQHF
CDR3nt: TGCAGCGTTAACGTTGGGGGGAGGGATCAGCCCCAGCATTTT

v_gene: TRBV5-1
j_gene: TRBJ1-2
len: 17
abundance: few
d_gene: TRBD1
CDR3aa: CASSSKPGQGAIYGYTF
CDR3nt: TGCGCCAGCAGCTCCAAACCGGGACAGGGGGCGATCTATGGCTACACCTTC

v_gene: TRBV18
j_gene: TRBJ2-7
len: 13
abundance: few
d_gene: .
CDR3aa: CASSRDTAYEQYF
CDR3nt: TGTGCCAGCTCAAGGGACACAGCCTACGAGCAGTACTTC

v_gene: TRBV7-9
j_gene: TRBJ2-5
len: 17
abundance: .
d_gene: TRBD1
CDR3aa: CASSFSRSIQGAETQYF
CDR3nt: TGTGCCAGCAGCTTCTCCCGAAGTATACAGGGGGCCGAGACCCAGTACTTC

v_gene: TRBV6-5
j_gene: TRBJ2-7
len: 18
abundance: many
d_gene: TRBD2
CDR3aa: CASSYAASGTSVYYEQYF
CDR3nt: TGTGCCAGCAGTTACGCCGCCTCCGGGACTAGCGTCTACTACGAGCAGTACTTC

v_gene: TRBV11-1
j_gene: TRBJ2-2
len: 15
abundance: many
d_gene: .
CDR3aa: CASSPGQSITGELFF
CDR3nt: TGTGCCAGCAGCCCCGGACAAAGTATCACCGGGGAGCTGTTTTTT

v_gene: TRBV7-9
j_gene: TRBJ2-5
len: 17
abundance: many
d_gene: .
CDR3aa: CASSFGAVTETDVAQYF
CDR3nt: TGTGCCAGCAGCTTTGGGGCAGTCACGGAGACAGACGTAGCACAGTACTTC

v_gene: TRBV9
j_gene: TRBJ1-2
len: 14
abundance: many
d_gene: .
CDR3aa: CASSVDRELYGYTF
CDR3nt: TGTGCCAGCAGCGTAGATAGGGAGCTCTATGGCTACACCTTC

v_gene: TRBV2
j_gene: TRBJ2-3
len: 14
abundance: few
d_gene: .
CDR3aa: CASSDGGITDTQYF
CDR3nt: TGTGCCAGCAGTGACGGTGGGATCACAGATACGCAGTATTTT

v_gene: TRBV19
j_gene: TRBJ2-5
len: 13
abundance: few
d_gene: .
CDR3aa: CASSIEAGETQYF
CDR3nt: TGTGCCAGTAGTATCGAAGCAGGGGAGACCCAGTACTTC

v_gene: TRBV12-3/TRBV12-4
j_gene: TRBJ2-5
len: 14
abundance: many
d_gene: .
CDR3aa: CASSFHRGGETQYF
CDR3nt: TGTGCCAGCAGTTTTCACAGGGGAGGAGAGACCCAGTACTTC

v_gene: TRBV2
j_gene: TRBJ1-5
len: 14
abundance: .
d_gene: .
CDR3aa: CVSSRGANTDTQHF
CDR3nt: TGTGTCAGCAGTAGGGGAGCGAACACAGATACGCAGCATTTT

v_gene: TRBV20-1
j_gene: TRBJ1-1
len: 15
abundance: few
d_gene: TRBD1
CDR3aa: CSAQIPGQVNTEAFF
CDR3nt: TGCAGTGCGCAAATTCCCGGACAGGTGAACACTGAAGCTTTCTTT

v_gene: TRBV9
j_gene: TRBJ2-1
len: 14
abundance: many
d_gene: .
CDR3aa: CASSVATGYNEQFF
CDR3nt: TGTGCCAGCAGCGTAGCTACGGGGTACAATGAGCAGTTCTTC

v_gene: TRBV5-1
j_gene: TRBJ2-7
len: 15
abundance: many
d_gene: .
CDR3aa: CASSPSTGWTYEQYF
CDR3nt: TGCGCCAGCAGCCCCTCAACAGGGTGGACCTACGAGCAGTACTTC

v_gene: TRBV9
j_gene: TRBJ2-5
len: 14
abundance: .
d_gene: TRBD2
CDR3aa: CASSVDRGGETQYF
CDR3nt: TGTGCCAGCAGCGTAGATAGGGGAGGGGAGACCCAGTACTTC

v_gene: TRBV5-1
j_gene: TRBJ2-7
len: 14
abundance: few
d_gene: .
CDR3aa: CASRPEDVTYEQYF
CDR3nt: TGCGCCAGCAGGCCAGAGGACGTAACCTACGAGCAGTACTTC

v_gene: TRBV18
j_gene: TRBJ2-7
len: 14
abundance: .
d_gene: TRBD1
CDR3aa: CASSLQGWDYEQYF
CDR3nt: TGTGCCAGCTCACTACAGGGGTGGGACTACGAGCAGTACTTC

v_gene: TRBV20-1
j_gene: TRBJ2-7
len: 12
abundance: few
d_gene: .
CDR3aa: CSFRRGPYEQYF
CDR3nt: TGCAGTTTCCGGAGGGGGCCCTACGAGCAGTACTTC

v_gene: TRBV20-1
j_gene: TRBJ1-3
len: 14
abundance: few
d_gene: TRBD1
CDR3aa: CSAKPGQGSNTIYF
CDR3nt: TGCAGTGCTAAACCGGGACAGGGATCAAACACCATATATTTT

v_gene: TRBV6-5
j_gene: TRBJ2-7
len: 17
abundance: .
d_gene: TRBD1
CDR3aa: CASSYSMSGTGFYEQYF
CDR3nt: TGTGCCAGCAGTTACTCGATGTCCGGGACAGGCTTCTACGAGCAGTACTTC

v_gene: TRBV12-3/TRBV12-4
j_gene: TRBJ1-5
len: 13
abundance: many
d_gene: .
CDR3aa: CASSWDRDQPQHF
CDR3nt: TGTGCCAGCAGTTGGGATAGGGATCAGCCCCAGCATTTT

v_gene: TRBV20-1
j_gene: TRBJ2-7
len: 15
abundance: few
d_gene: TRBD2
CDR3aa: CSARDRDYSSYEQYF
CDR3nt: TGCAGTGCTAGAGACCGGGACTATTCTTCCTACGAGCAGTACTTC

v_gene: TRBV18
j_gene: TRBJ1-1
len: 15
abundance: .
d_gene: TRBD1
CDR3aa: CASSARGQDGAEAFF
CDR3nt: TGTGCCAGCTCAGCCCGTGGACAGGACGGCGCTGAAGCTTTCTTT

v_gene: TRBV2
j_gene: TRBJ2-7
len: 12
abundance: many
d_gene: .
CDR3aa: CASTGANYEQYF
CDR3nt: TGTGCCAGCACCGGCGCCAACTACGAGCAGTACTTC

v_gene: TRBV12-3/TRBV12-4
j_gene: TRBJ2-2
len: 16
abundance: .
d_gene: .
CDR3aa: CASSSPNGSGTGELFF
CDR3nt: TGTGCCAGCAGTTCCCCTAACGGGAGCGGCACCGGGGAGCTGTTTTTT

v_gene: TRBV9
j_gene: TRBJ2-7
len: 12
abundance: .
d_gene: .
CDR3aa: CASSDAGYEQYF
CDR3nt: TGTGCCAGCAGCGATGCAGGCTACGAGCAGTACTTC

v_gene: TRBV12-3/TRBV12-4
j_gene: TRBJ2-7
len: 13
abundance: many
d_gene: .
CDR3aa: CASSLSVRVEQYF
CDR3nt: TGTGCCAGCAGTTTATCAGTGAGGGTCGAGCAGTACTTC

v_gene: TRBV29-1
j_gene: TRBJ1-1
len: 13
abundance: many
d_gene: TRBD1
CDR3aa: CSVATGQLHEAFF
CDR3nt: TGCAGCGTTGCCACGGGACAGTTACATGAAGCTTTCTTT

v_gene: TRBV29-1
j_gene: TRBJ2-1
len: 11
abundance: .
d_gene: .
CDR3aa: CSVETAGEQFF
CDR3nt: TGCAGCGTTGAAACCGCGGGCGAGCAGTTCTTC

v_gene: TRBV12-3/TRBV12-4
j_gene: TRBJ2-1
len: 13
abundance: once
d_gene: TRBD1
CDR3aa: CASIRDRGNEQFF
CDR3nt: TGTGCCAGCATCAGGGACAGGGGTAATGAGCAGTTCTTC

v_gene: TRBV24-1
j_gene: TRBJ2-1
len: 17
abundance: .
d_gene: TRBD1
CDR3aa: CATSDPIAGTEGNEQFF
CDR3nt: TGTGCCACCAGTGATCCCATCGCCGGGACAGAGGGCAATGAGCAGTTCTTC

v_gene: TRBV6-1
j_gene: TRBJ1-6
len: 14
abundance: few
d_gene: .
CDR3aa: CASSEVVSYSPLHF
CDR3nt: TGTGCCAGCAGTGAAGTAGTCTCATATTCACCCCTCCACTTT

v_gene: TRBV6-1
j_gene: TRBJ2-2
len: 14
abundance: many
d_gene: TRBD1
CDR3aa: CASRRQGYDGELFF
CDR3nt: TGTGCCAGCAGGCGACAGGGTTATGACGGGGAGCTGTTTTTT

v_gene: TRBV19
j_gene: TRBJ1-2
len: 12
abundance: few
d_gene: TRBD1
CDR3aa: CASTGDRGGYTF
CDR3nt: TGTGCCAGCACCGGGGACAGGGGCGGCTACACCTTC

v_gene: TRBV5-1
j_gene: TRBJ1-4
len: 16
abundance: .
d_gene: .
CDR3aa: CASSLFSFRVNEKLFF
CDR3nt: TGCGCCAGCAGCTTGTTTTCTTTTAGGGTTAATGAAAAACTGTTTTTT

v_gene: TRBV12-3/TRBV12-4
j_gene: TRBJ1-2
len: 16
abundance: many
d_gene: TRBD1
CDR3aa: CASSASRGQGAYGYTF
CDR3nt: TGTGCCAGCAGCGCCTCCCGGGGACAGGGGGCGTATGGCTACACCTTC

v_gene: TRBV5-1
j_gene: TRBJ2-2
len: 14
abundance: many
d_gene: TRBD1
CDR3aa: CASGPGTGAGELFF
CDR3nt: TGCGCCAGCGGACCCGGGACAGGGGCCGGGGAGCTGTTTTTT

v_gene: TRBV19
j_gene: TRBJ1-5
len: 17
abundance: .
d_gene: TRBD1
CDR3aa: CASEDRGRPYSNQPQHF
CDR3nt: TGTGCCAGTGAGGACAGGGGGCGCCCATATAGCAATCAGCCCCAGCATTTT

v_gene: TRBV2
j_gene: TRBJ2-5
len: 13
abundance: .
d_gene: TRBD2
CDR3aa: CASSVREGETQYF
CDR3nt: TGTGCCAGCAGTGTGCGGGAGGGAGAGACCCAGTACTTC

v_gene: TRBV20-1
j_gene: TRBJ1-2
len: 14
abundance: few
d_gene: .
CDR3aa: CSADTHLVYSRNTF
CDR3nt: TGCAGTGCAGACACGCACTTAGTTTACAGCAGAAACACCTTC

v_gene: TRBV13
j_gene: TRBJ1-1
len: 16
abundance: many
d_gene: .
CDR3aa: CASSQSIPFGGTEAFF
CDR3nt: TGTGCCAGCAGTCAGTCCATACCATTTGGAGGCACTGAAGCTTTCTTT

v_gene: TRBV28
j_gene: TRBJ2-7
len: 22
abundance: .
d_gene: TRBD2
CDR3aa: CASSPLWAGGTTGGGTPYEQYF
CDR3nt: TGTGCCAGCAGTCCCTTATGGGCGGGAGGAACCACCGGGGGGGGTACGCCCTACGAGCAGTACTTC

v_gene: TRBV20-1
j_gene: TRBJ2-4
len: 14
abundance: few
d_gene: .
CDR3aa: CSAWTDLAKNIQYF
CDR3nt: TGCAGTGCTTGGACAGATCTAGCCAAAAACATTCAGTACTTC

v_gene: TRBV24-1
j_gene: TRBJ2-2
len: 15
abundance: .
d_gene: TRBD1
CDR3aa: CATSPGTANTGELFF
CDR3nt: TGTGCCACCAGTCCCGGGACAGCGAACACCGGGGAGCTGTTTTTT

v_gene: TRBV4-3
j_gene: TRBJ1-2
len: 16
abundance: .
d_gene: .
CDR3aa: CASGRDLQEVYYGYTF
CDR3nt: TGCGCCAGCGGCCGGGATCTCCAAGAAGTCTACTATGGCTACACCTTC

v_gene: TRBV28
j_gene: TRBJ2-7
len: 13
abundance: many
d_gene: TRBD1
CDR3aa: CASRTGPTYEQYF
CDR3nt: TGTGCCAGCCGGACAGGGCCTACCTACGAGCAGTACTTC

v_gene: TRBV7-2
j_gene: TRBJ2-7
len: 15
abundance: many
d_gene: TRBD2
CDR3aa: CASSLLAGGPHEQYF
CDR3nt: TGTGCCAGCAGCTTATTAGCGGGAGGGCCCCACGAGCAGTACTTC

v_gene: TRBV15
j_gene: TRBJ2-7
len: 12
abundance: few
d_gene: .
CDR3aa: CATSRQGTEQYF
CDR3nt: TGTGCCACCAGCAGACAGGGGACCGAGCAGTACTTC

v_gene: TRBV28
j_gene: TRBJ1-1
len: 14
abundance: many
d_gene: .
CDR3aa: CASRQLRLNTEAFF
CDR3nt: TGTGCCAGTCGACAACTCAGGTTGAACACTGAAGCTTTCTTT

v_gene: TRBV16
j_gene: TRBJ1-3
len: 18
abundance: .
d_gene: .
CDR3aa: CASSQSFLAVSSGNTIYF
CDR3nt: TGTGCCAGCAGCCAATCATTCTTGGCAGTGAGCTCTGGAAACACCATATATTTT

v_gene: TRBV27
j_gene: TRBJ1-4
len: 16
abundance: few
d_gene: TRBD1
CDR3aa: CASSPEGTVTNEKLFF
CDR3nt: TGTGCCAGCAGTCCAGAGGGGACAGTAACTAATGAAAAACTGTTTTTT

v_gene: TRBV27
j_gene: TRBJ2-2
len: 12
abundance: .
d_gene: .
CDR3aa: CASSLDPGELFF
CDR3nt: TGTGCCAGCAGTTTAGACCCCGGGGAGCTGTTTTTT

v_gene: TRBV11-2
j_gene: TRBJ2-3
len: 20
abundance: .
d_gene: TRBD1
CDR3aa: CASSFDPDRGMSRDTDTQYF
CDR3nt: TGTGCCAGCAGCTTTGATCCGGACAGGGGCATGTCGAGGGACACAGATACGCAGTATTTT

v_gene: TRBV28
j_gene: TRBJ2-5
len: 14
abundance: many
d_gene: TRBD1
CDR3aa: CASRDRRWRETQYF
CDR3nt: TGTGCCAGCCGGGACAGGCGGTGGCGGGAGACCCAGTACTTC

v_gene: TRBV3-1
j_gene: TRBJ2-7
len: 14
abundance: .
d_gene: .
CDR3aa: CASSQGRFSYEQYF
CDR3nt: TGTGCCAGCAGCCAAGGACGGTTCTCCTACGAGCAGTACTTC

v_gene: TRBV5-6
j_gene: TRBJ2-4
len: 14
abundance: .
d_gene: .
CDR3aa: CASSPGPGQNIRYF
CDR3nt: TGTGCCAGCAGCCCCGGCCCGGGGCAAAACATTCGGTACTTC